This T cell receptor (beta chain) was sequenced during a study of blood T cell repertoires in COVID-19. Study background: Whether acute or convalescent, the COVID-19 samples came from the United States, Italy and Spain. The cDNA or gDNA used as material had been derived from T cells, B-cell-depleted T cells, or PBMCs.

This CDR3 has 16 residues. The V end lost 3 bases, the J end lost 1 base, and 13 bases lay between the germline ends. CDR1 is SGHAT and CDR2 is FQNNGV in the germline V gene. Sequencing used immunoSEQ multiplex PCR; TCRdb keeps in-frame clones, though not all of them. The data show fewer than 110,000 clones, with roughly nine tenths seen just once and roughly 6% held by the top ten. The chain is built from TRBV11-2 and TRBJ1-3, with D unclear. Input material: peripheral blood. The clonotype was recovered from a human donor in a cohort sampled during active COVID-19. This CDR3 is CASSFLIEASGNTIYF. Written as DNA, the CDR3 is TGTGCCAGCAGCTTCTTGATTGAGGCTTCTGGAAACACCATATATTTT.